The 25 T cell receptor beta chains presented below share a single source sample, sequenced in a study of T-cell memory formation after mild COVID-19. TCRdb called the 5' RACE reads again in MiXCR, with one record for every CDR3 protein. This sample has fewer than 150,000 distinct CDR3 sequences, with approximately 5.9% found just once. Sequencing input: PBMCs or a T cell subset sorted from them (not recorded which). Receptors originate from an adult woman who had mild COVID-19 (a few samples of this study predate the infection). Cell type and time point are not known.

This clonotype was counted a few times. The chain recombines TRBV6-2 or TRBV6-3 with TRBJ2-7, with D tentatively TRBD1 (5 bases). CDR3 length: 16 residues. V dropped 0 bases and J dropped 2 bases, with 14 bases sitting between them. The germline V gene encodes CDR1 MNHEY and CDR2 SVGEGT. The CDR3 loop is CASSYSGLRFTYEQYF. In nucleotides, the CDR3 is TGTGCCAGCAGTTACTCGGGGCTGAGGTTCACCTACGAGCAGTACTTC.

This clonotype has at least ten counts. The J gene is TRBJ1-1, the V gene TRBV20-1; perhaps TRBD1 as D (5 bases). This CDR3 is 12 amino acids long. Germline V gene lookup returns CDR1 DFQATT and CDR2 SNEGSKA (reference sequence). The CDR3: CRGGSGANEAFF. CDR3 sequence (DNA): TGCAGGGGGGGATCAGGTGCCAACGAAGCTTTCTTT.

This clonotype was found many times. The chain links TRBV5-1 to TRBJ2-2, with a weak D call TRBD1 (6 bases). The CDR3 contains 16 residues. Trimming removed 4 bases from V and 5 bases from J, with 18 bases in between. The V gene's germline CDR1 is SGHRS and CDR2 YFSETQ. CDR3 protein: CASSPLPGHLTGELFF. CDR3 nucleotides: TGCGCCAGCAGCCCTCTCCCGGGACATTTGACCGGGGAGCTGTTTTTT.

This clonotype was counted many times. V and J are TRBV12-3 or TRBV12-4 and TRBJ2-1; 8 bases match TRBD2. The V and J ends lost 5 bases and 6 bases, in that order; junction bases with no gene match: 6. This CDR3 is 14 amino acids long. CDR3: CASSRTSLGNEQFF. CDR3 bases: TGTGCCAGCAGTCGGACTAGCTTAGGCAATGAGCAGTTCTTC.

This clonotype has ten or more counts. The V call is TRBV6-4, the J call TRBJ2-5, with TRBD1 identical over 9 bases. J lost 4 bases, V lost 6 bases, and 3 bases had no gene match. The germline gives CDR1 MRHNA, CDR2 SNTAGT. The CDR3 is 13 amino acids. CDR3 residues: CASSRQGGETQYF. CDR3 nucleotides: TGTGCCAGCAGCCGACAGGGGGGAGAGACCCAGTACTTC.

This clonotype showed up many times. The chain is built from TRBV7-2 and TRBJ2-7; D perhaps matches TRBD1 (6 bases). The ends were cut back, 4 bases at V and 4 bases at J, with 14 bases in the middle. Per the germline V gene, CDR1 is SGHTA and CDR2 is FQGNSA. There are 14 residues in the CDR3. This chain's CDR3 is CASSSRSQGYEQYF. The CDR3 nucleotides read TGTGCCAGCAGCTCGAGATCTCAGGGGTACGAGCAGTACTTC.

This clonotype was seen repeatedly, ten times or more. The chain uses TRBV7-2 and TRBJ1-5; D gene unclear. CDR3 length: 14 amino acids. The germline V gene has CDR1 SGHTA and CDR2 FQGNSA. V lost 5 bases to trimming and J lost 4 bases, with 12 bases between them. CDR3 nucleotide sequence: TGTGCCAGCAGCGCCGGGGAGGCAAATCAGCCCCAGCATTTT. Translation: CASSAGEANQPQHF.

This chain uses TRBV9 with TRBJ1-4; 7 bases are shared with TRBD1. CDR1 SGDLS and CDR2 YYNGEE come from the germline V gene. The CDR3 is 16 residues long. V lost 3 bases and J lost 3; bases outside the gene matches: 8. The chain's CDR3 is CASSAKTGFANEKLFF. CDR3 nucleotides: TGTGCCAGCAGCGCGAAGACAGGGTTCGCTAATGAAAAACTGTTTTTT.

The chain is built from TRBV5-1 and TRBJ1-2; D is perhaps TRBD1 (5 bases). Germline loops: CDR1 SGHRS, CDR2 YFSETQ. Trimming took off 1 base at V and 6 bases at J, with 10 bases between the two ends. The CDR3 contains 13 residues. CDR3 sequence reads: CASSLNQGHGYTF. The CDR3 DNA is TGCGCCAGCAGCTTGAATCAGGGCCATGGCTACACCTTC.

The V and J genes are TRBV28 and TRBJ2-3; TRBD2 aligns across 11 bases. The V and J ends lost 5 bases and 14 bases, in that order; junction bases with no gene match: 6. The CDR3 contains 12 residues. Germline-derived CDR1 and CDR2 are MDHEN and SYDVKM. The CDR3 loop is CASSILAGAPYF. The CDR3 DNA reads as TGTGCCAGCAGTATACTAGCGGGAGCTCCGTATTTT.

This chain connects TRBV20-1 to TRBJ1-1; 7 bases align to TRBD1. Trimming took 6 bases from V and 1 from J; bases not matched to a gene: 11. Germline assignment: CDR1 DFQATT and CDR2 SNEGSKA (reference sequence). This CDR3 comprises 15 residues. CDR3 region: CSAPDPGGENTEAFF. DNA for the CDR3: TGCAGTGCACCCGACCCAGGGGGGGAGAACACTGAAGCTTTCTTT.

This clonotype was seen at least ten times. V and J are TRBV29-1 and TRBJ1-2, with 9 bases that match TRBD1. The CDR3 contains 14 residues. Per the germline V gene, CDR1 is SQVTM and CDR2 is ANQGSEA. Unmatched junction bases numbered 10, after V lost 6 bases and J lost 5 bases. Here the CDR3 reads CSVAVTGGWYGYTF. DNA of the CDR3: TGCAGCGTGGCGGTTACAGGGGGCTGGTATGGCTACACCTTC.

This chain links TRBV7-9 with TRBJ1-6; D gene ambiguous. V was pared by 5 bases and J by 0 bases, with 17 bases between. The germline gives CDR1 SEHNR, CDR2 FQNEAQ (reference sequence). CDR3 length: 18 residues. The CDR3 is CASSPSPLKSSYNSPLHF. CDR3 DNA sequence: TGTGCCAGCAGCCCAAGTCCTCTCAAGAGCTCCTATAATTCACCCCTCCACTTT. Combining the CDR3 with reference TRBV7-9 and TRBJ1-6 gives the whole variable domain DTGVSQNPRHKITKRGQNVTFRCDPISEHNRLYWYRQTLGQGPEFLTYFQNEAQLEKSRLLSDRFSAERPKGSFSTLEIQRTEQGDSAMYLCASSPSPLKSSYNSPLHFGNGTRLTVT.

This clonotype was seen more than once but under ten times. The chain links TRBV27 to TRBJ1-1, with D unclear. V lost 10 bases and J 0 bases, leaving 6 bases between the germline ends. Germline CDR1 and CDR2: MNHEY and SMNVEV (reference sequence). This CDR3 has 11 residues. The CDR3, as DNA: TGTGCCACTATCATGAACACTGAAGCTTTCTTT. Its translation is CATIMNTEAFF.

This clonotype was recorded a few times. The rearrangement uses TRBV2 and TRBJ1-5, with D possibly TRBD1 on 5 matching bases. This CDR3 is built from 16 residues. Trimming cost V 5 bases and J 2 bases, with 16 bases left between them. The germline V gene has CDR1 SNHLY and CDR2 FYNNEI. This CDR3 is CASSPPGTGGNQPQHF. The CDR3 nucleotides are TGTGCCAGCAGTCCACCCGGGACCGGGGGCAATCAGCCCCAGCATTTT.

This clonotype was picked up many times. The rearrangement joins TRBV12-3 or TRBV12-4 to TRBJ2-1; D uncertain. The ends were cut back, 4 bases at V and 1 base at J, with 11 bases in the middle. The CDR3 spans 15 residues. The CDR3 DNA reads TGTGCCAGCAGTTGGAGACGGGTGTCCTACAATGAGCAGTTCTTC. This translates into CASSWRRVSYNEQFF.

Only a few counts were recorded for this clonotype. This chain connects TRBV20-1 to TRBJ2-5; perhaps D is TRBD1 or TRBD2 (6 bases each). Per the germline V gene, CDR1 is DFQATT and CDR2 is SNEGSKA (reference sequence). The germline V and J ends were trimmed by 0 bases and 1 base, with 21 bases remaining between them. The CDR3 loop spans 18 amino acids. The CDR3 is CSARDPGGGWGLQETQYF. The CDR3, as DNA: TGCAGTGCTAGAGACCCCGGGGGAGGATGGGGGCTCCAAGAGACCCAGTACTTC.

This clonotype was observed at least ten times. This chain links TRBV7-6 with TRBJ2-3; maybe TRBD1 (6 bases). The CDR3 is 15 amino acids. With 10 bases removed from V and 1 base from J, the gap between germline ends came to 18 bases. The germline gives CDR1 SGHVS, CDR2 FNYEAQ. CDR3 nucleotide sequence: TGTGCCACCACACCGACCAGGGGCCGCACAGATACGCAGTATTTT. Translating it yields CATTPTRGRTDTQYF. Full variable domain (outside the CDR3, taken from reference TRBV7-6 and TRBJ2-3): GAGVSQSPRYKVTKRGQDVALRCDPISGHVSLYWYRQALGQGPEFLTYFNYEAQQDKSGLPNDRFSAERPEGSISTLTIQRTEQRDSAMYRCATTPTRGRTDTQYFGPGTRLTVL.

This clonotype was detected only a few times. CDR3 in DNA: TGTGCCAGCAGCTCAGGACTAGCGACCGATGAGCAGTTCTTC. It codes for CASSSGLATDEQFF. The gene calls are TRBV7-9 and TRBJ2-1; 9 positions match TRBD2. The V segment lost 4 bases and the J segment 8 bases; nucleotides outside the gene matches: 6. The CDR3 is 14 amino acids. Germline V lookup: CDR1 SEHNR, CDR2 FQNEAQ (reference sequence).

This chain joins TRBV3-1 and TRBJ2-7, with D perhaps matching TRBD2 (5 bases). V was trimmed by 6 bases and J by 4 bases, leaving 10 bases between them. CDR1 and CDR2 (germline): LGHDT, YNNKEL (reference sequence). The CDR3 has 12 residues. The CDR3 loop is CASSITGYEQYF. CDR3 nucleotide sequence: TGTGCCAGCAGTATTACGGGGTACGAGCAGTACTTC.

CDR3 bases: TGTGCCAGCAGCCAAGCTCCCGTGGGTTGGGCTTTCTTT. This codes for CASSQAPVGWAFF. V usage is TRBV14 and J usage is TRBJ1-1; unclear D gene. The CDR3 covers 13 residues. Germline CDR1 SGHDN, CDR2 FVKESK. The V gene lost 1 base and the J gene lost 11 bases, with 14 bases spanning the gap.

This clonotype showed up many times. CDR3 bases: TGTGCCAGCAGACGGGAGGTGGATGAAGAGACCCAGTACTTC. This encodes CASRREVDEETQYF. The V call is TRBV6-6, the J call TRBJ2-5, with 7 bases identical to TRBD2. Per germline, CDR1 MNHNY and CDR2 SVGAGI (reference sequence). CDR3 length: 14 amino acids. The V and J ends lost 6 bases and 3 bases, in that order; junction bases with no gene match: 7.

This clonotype was found a few times. The rearrangement uses TRBV27 and TRBJ1-2; possibly TRBD1 for D (5 bases). The germline gives CDR1 MNHEY, CDR2 SMNVEV (reference sequence). The CDR3 is 15 amino acids. The germline V and J ends were trimmed by 5 bases and 1 base, with 14 bases remaining between them. As DNA, the CDR3 is TGTGCCAGCAGTAAGGCGGGGGTACATAACTATGGCTACACCTTC. As protein: CASSKAGVHNYGYTF.

This clonotype was found many times. The chain couples TRBV24-1 to TRBJ2-1; D is possibly TRBD1 (5 bases). V lost 0 bases and J 12 bases, leaving 23 bases between the germline ends. The CDR3 is 17 residues long. Germline V gene data show CDR1 as KGHDR and CDR2 as SFDVKD. DNA of the CDR3: TGTGCCACCAGTGATTTGCTTCCCAGGGATAATACAATGGCGCAGTTCTTC. Protein product: CATSDLLPRDNTMAQFF.

The chain joins TRBV7-3 to TRBJ2-3; D unclear. The V end was cut by 2 bases, the J end by 2 bases, with 5 bases between. The CDR3 has 13 amino acids. Germline V gives CDR1 SGHTA, CDR2 FQGTGA. The CDR3 loop is CASSLLYTDTQYF. The CDR3 coding sequence is TGTGCCAGCAGCTTACTCTACACAGATACGCAGTATTTT.